A single T cell receptor (beta chain) is shown here with its context. On sorted subsets, replicate PCRs used roughly 190 ng DNA, or about 30,000 T cell genomes. The method was immunoSEQ multiplex PCR; TCRdb's version includes in-frame clones alone and lacks a portion of them. Found here are fewer than 700,000 clones, 95% of them singletons; the top ten hold about 0.11%. Only CD45RO-negative cells positively selected for CCR7 counted as naive CD8 cells, so terminally differentiated effector memory CD45RA+ cells were excluded. This record belongs to a study of shared clonotypes between healthy human individuals. Germline CDR1 is DFQATT and CDR2 is SNEGSKA (reference sequence). The CDR3 is 11 residues long. Trimming stripped 6 bases from V and 5 bases from J, with 10 bases between.

Sample: naive CD8+ T cells sorted from blood. V and J are TRBV20-1 and TRBJ1-1; D may be TRBD1 (6 bases). This sequence originates from a woman aged 25 to 39 in good health. CDR3 in amino acids: CSAPRGTEAFF. The CDR3, as DNA: TGCAGTGCCCCCAGGGGTACTGAAGCTTTCTTT.